The clone carrying this T cell receptor beta chain was counted a single time. These data come from a study of control samples from healthy donors and cancer patients. The V gene's germline CDR1 is SGHDT and CDR2 YYEEEE. The ends were cut back, 1 base at V and 2 bases at J, with 11 bases in the middle. This CDR3 region has 15 residues. The assay was immunoSEQ multiplex PCR, and TCRdb's table has in-frame clones only and misses some. The sample shows approximately 150,000 clones, 94% of them seen only once. J is TRBJ2-3 and V is TRBV5-6; possibly TRBD1 or TRBD2 for D (5 bases each). The TCR comes from a man aged 40-49 years in good health. The material sequenced was blood. The CDR3 DNA follows: TGTGCCAGCAGCTTGCTGGTGGGGGACACAGATACGCAGTATTTT. It codes for CASSLLVGDTDTQYF.